This TCR beta chain comes out of a study of shared T cell receptors in the human thymus. The method was immunoSEQ multiplex PCR; TCRdb's version includes in-frame clones alone and lacks a portion of them. The repertoire holds under 450,000 clones, with approximately 95% as singletons. The CDR3 contains 19 residues. Looked up from germline, CDR1 is KGHSH and CDR2 is LQKENI. Unmatched junction bases numbered 14, after V lost 6 bases and J lost 0 bases. This receptor was identified in a human donor. The V and J genes are TRBV18 and TRBJ2-6, with TRBD1 matching over 7 bases. The sequencing input was thymocytes. The CDR3, as DNA: TGTGCCAGCTCGCTTTATTTCGGACAGGATTTCTCTGGGGCCAACGTCCTGACTTTC. This codes for CASSLYFGQDFSGANVLTF.